A single sample is the source of the 29 T cell receptor beta chains below, sequenced in a study of control samples from healthy donors and cancer patients. TCRdb's copy holds only in-frame clones and misses some; the assay was immunoSEQ multiplex PCR. The data contain under 200,000 clones, 91% of them seen just once; the ten biggest clones take up approximately 1.6%. The source material was blood. These receptors all come from a woman aged 25 to 39 in good health.

The chain recombines TRBV7-2 with TRBJ2-3; tentatively, D is TRBD2 (5 bases). Between the trimmed V and J ends, which lost 1 base and 1 base, there was a span of 6 bases. The CDR3 contains 14 residues. The germline CDR1 and CDR2 sequences are SGHTA and FQGNSA. CDR3 DNA sequence: TGTGCCAGCAGCTTAGGGCGGGGCACAGATACGCAGTATTTT. Its translation: CASSLGRGTDTQYF.

This clone is a singleton in its sample. The chain carries TRBV7-8 and TRBJ1-2; maybe TRBD1 (6 bases). V shed 5 bases and J shed 4 bases, with 14 bases lying between them. Germline V lookup: CDR1 SGHVS, CDR2 FQNEAQ. This CDR3 contains 14 residues. The CDR3, as DNA: TGTGCCAGCAGCCCCCAGGGGTTATCCTATGGCTACACCTTC. It yields the protein CASSPQGLSYGYTF.

This chain joins TRBV19 and TRBJ1-5; 9 nucleotides match TRBD1. The CDR3 spans 12 residues. Germline CDR1 reads LNHDA; CDR2 reads SQIVND (reference sequence). The CDR3 coding sequence is TGTGCGTCTGGACAGGGGAATCAGCCCCAGCATTTT. Translating it yields CASGQGNQPQHF.

The chain carries TRBV18 and TRBJ1-1; D call uncertain. Germline V CDR1 and CDR2: KGHSH, LQKENI. With 1 base removed from V and 7 bases from J, the gap between germline ends came to 10 bases. The CDR3 has 13 residues. The CDR3 spells CASSPQGGLEAFF. The CDR3 bases are TGTGCCAGCTCACCACAGGGCGGCCTTGAAGCTTTCTTT.

The chain recombines TRBV11-2 with TRBJ2-7; 11 bases align to TRBD1. There are 16 residues in the CDR3. From germline, CDR1 is SGHAT and CDR2 FQNNGV. Germline trimming cut 5 bases from V and 0 bases from J; bases unmatched to any gene: 6. CDR3: CASSPGQGGSSYEQYF. CDR3 nucleotide sequence: TGTGCCAGCAGCCCGGGACAGGGGGGTAGCTCCTACGAGCAGTACTTC. The full variable domain, rest sourced from reference TRBV11-2 and TRBJ2-7, is EAGVAQSPRYKIIEKRQSVAFWCNPISGHATLYWYQQILGQGPKLLIQFQNNGVVDDSQLPKDRFSAERLKGVDSTLKIQPAKLEDSAVYLCASSPGQGGSSYEQYFGPGTRLTVT.

V gene TRBV7-3 combines with J gene TRBJ1-1; 7 bases map to TRBD1. Germline CDR1 and CDR2: SGHTA and FQGTGA. V lost 5 bases to trimming and J lost 6 bases; unmatched junction nucleotides: 6. This CDR3 has 13 amino acids. The CDR3 sequence: CASSPQGVAEAFF. As DNA, the CDR3 is TGTGCCAGCAGCCCGCAGGGGGTAGCTGAAGCTTTCTTT.

The chain carries TRBV15 and TRBJ2-3; D perhaps matches TRBD2 (6 bases). Per the germline V gene, CDR1 is LNHNV and CDR2 is YYDKDF (reference sequence). Between the trimmed V and J ends, which lost 0 bases and 3 bases, there was a span of 13 bases. The CDR3 runs 16 residues. The CDR3 DNA sequence: TGTGCCACCAGCAGAGATTCGGGGGTTGGTACAGATACGCAGTATTTT. Its translation is CATSRDSGVGTDTQYF.

This clone has just one count. V is TRBV24-1 and J is TRBJ2-7; 9 bases fit TRBD1. There are 13 residues in the CDR3. Trimming took 7 bases from V and 5 from J; bases not matched to a gene: 5. Germline-derived CDR1 and CDR2 are KGHDR and SFDVKD. CDR3 sequence: CATSRDRVNEQYF. The CDR3 DNA follows: TGTGCCACCAGCCGGGACAGGGTCAACGAGCAGTACTTC.

This rearrangement joins TRBV5-6 to TRBJ1-5; 8 bases align to TRBD1. This CDR3 is 13 amino acids long. From germline, CDR1 is SGHDT and CDR2 YYEEEE. The ends lost 4 bases at V and 7 bases at J; junction bases unmatched: 4. The CDR3 DNA reads as TGTGCCAGCAGCAAACAGGGGGGGCAGCCCCAGCATTTT. Protein sequence: CASSKQGGQPQHF.

J is TRBJ2-6 and V is TRBV28; maybe TRBD1 (6 bases). Trimming took 5 bases from V and 2 from J, leaving 10 bases between them. The CDR3 runs to 15 residues. Germline assignment: CDR1 MDHEN and CDR2 SYDVKM. CDR3 coding DNA: TGTGCCAGCAGTACCGAGGGGGCTGGGGCCAACGTCCTGACTTTC. Protein: CASSTEGAGANVLTF.

The genes are TRBV28 and TRBJ2-4; weak D call: TRBD1 (6 bases). This CDR3 contains 15 residues. V was clipped by 5 bases and J by 0 bases, with 11 bases between them. Germline V gives CDR1 MDHEN, CDR2 SYDVKM. The CDR3 sequence: CASSRDTGAKNIQYF. The CDR3 DNA reads TGTGCCAGCAGTAGGGACACCGGAGCCAAAAACATTCAGTACTTC.

The chain carries TRBV4-1 and TRBJ2-1, with TRBD2 identical over 10 bases. CDR3 length: 15 residues. V shed 1 base and J 4 bases; nucleotides not matched to a gene: 1. In germline, CDR1 is MGHRA, CDR2 YSYEKL. In DNA, the CDR3 is TGCGCCAGCAGCCAAGGGACTAGCGGTTACAATGAGCAGTTCTTC. Amino acids: CASSQGTSGYNEQFF.

V and J are TRBV4-2 and TRBJ2-7; no firm D call. The CDR3 has 15 amino acids. From germline, CDR1 is LGHNA and CDR2 YNFKEQ. V dropped 1 base and J dropped 2 bases, with 12 bases sitting between them. The CDR3 DNA sequence: TGTGCCAGCAGCCAAGTTGAGGCGGAGCCCTACGAGCAGTACTTC. Encoded protein: CASSQVEAEPYEQYF.

The chain couples TRBV5-1 to TRBJ1-3, with 9 bases fitting TRBD1. Germline trimming cut 3 bases from V and 8 bases from J; bases unmatched to any gene: 6. CDR3 length: 14 residues. Germline V gives CDR1 SGHRS, CDR2 YFSETQ. CDR3 protein: CASSWGQGGDTIYF. CDR3 DNA sequence: TGCGCCAGCAGCTGGGGACAGGGAGGGGACACCATATATTTT.

This clone was seen once. The chain uses TRBV3-1 (or the pseudogene TRBV3-2) and TRBJ2-1; the D gene could be TRBD1 or TRBD2 (6 bases each). CDR3 length: 13 residues. Germline assignment: CDR1 LGHDT and CDR2 YNNKEL (reference sequence). V shed 2 bases and J shed 10 bases, with 12 bases lying between them. This CDR3 is CASSQLARGEQFF. CDR3 bases: TGTGCCAGCAGCCAACTAGCGAGGGGGGAGCAGTTCTTC.

This chain connects TRBV6-6 to TRBJ2-1; D perhaps matches TRBD1 (6 bases). In germline, CDR1 is MNHNY, CDR2 SVGAGI (reference sequence). The germline V and J ends were trimmed by 4 bases and 2 bases, with 12 bases remaining between them. The CDR3 is 15 residues long. CDR3 residues: CASSLGAEPYNEQFF. The DNA of the CDR3 is TGTGCCAGCAGTTTGGGGGCCGAGCCCTACAATGAGCAGTTCTTC.

In the case of this clone: In the same sample, other DNA sequences code for this CDR3. V and J are TRBV6-5 and TRBJ1-1; a weak D match, TRBD1 (6 bases). CDR3 size: 13 residues. V shed 2 bases and J shed 5 bases, with 9 bases lying between them. Germline V gives CDR1 MNHEY, CDR2 SVGAGI. CDR3 amino acids: CASSYEGGTEAFF. DNA of the CDR3: TGTGCCAGCAGTTACGAAGGGGGAACTGAAGCTTTCTTT.

The count of this clone is one. The J gene is TRBJ2-7, the V gene TRBV5-5; no definite D call. In germline, CDR1 is SGHKS, CDR2 YYEKEE (reference sequence). The CDR3 totals 13 residues. V was trimmed by 0 bases and J by 0 bases, leaving 4 bases between them. The CDR3 spells CASSLGSSYEQYF. The CDR3 coding sequence is TGTGCCAGCAGCTTGGGCAGCTCCTACGAGCAGTACTTC.

The chain joins TRBV11-2 to TRBJ1-6; possibly TRBD1 for D (5 bases). The CDR3 loop spans 16 amino acids. Deletions cut 5 bases from V and 8 bases from J, with 19 bases between. Germline V gene data show CDR1 as SGHAT and CDR2 as FQNNGV. CDR3 sequence: CASSPPGTESHSPLHF. The CDR3 DNA is TGTGCCAGCAGCCCCCCCGGGACGGAGAGTCATTCACCCCTCCACTTT.

The V and J genes are TRBV25-1 and TRBJ2-1; TRBD1 might be the D (5 bases). The germline CDR1 and CDR2 sequences are MGHDK and SYGVNS. Trimming pared 4 bases from V and 7 bases from J, leaving 11 bases between. The length of the CDR3 is 13 residues. As DNA, the CDR3 is TGTGCCAGCAGTGCCCAGGGCCGAAATGAGCAGTTCTTC. It encodes CASSAQGRNEQFF.

The gene calls are TRBV2 and TRBJ2-1, with 12 bases aligning to TRBD2. V gave up 3 bases and J gave up 2 bases; unmatched junction bases: 14. The CDR3 sequence is 20 residues long. Looked up from germline, CDR1 is SNHLY and CDR2 is FYNNEI. Written as DNA, the CDR3 is TGTGCCAGCAGTGATGTGTTTGGACTAGCGGGGCCTCCTACCTACAATGAGCAGTTCTTC. Protein sequence: CASSDVFGLAGPPTYNEQFF. The whole variable domain, remainder taken from reference TRBV2 and TRBJ2-1, is EPEVTQTPSHQVTQMGQEVILRCVPISNHLYFYWYRQILGQKVEFLVSFYNNEISEKSEIFDDQFSVERPDGSNFTLKIRSTKLEDSAMYFCASSDVFGLAGPPTYNEQFFGPGTRLTVL.

This clone was seen a handful of times. Other nucleotide sequences from this sample produce the same CDR3. The rearrangement uses TRBV30 and TRBJ1-5, with no clear D. The CDR3 sequence is 13 residues long. The V and J ends lost 0 bases and 7 bases respectively, with 10 bases between them. In germline, CDR1 is GTSNPN, CDR2 SVGIG (reference sequence). CDR3 coding DNA: TGTGCCTGGAGTGTAGCGGGGTCCCAGCCCCAGCATTTT. Amino acid sequence: CAWSVAGSQPQHF. Drawing the rest from reference TRBV30 and TRBJ1-5, the complete variable domain is SQTIHQWPATLVQPVGSPLSLECTVEGTSNPNLYWYRQAAGRGLQLLFYSVGIGQISSEVPQNLSASRPQDRQFILSSKKLLLSDSGFYLCAWSVAGSQPQHFGDGTRLSIL.

The rearrangement uses TRBV9 and TRBJ2-7, with 8 bases that match TRBD1. The length of the CDR3 is 15 residues. CDR1 and CDR2 from the germline V gene are SGDLS and YYNGEE. J was trimmed by 0 bases and V by 4 bases; bases with no gene match: 6. The DNA for the CDR3 is TGTGCCAGCAGCCCACAGACAGGGGCCTCCTACGAGCAGTACTTC. Amino acid sequence: CASSPQTGASYEQYF.

The chain joins TRBV6-5 to TRBJ1-4, with 8 bases fitting TRBD1. This CDR3 region has 14 residues. J gave up 2 bases and V 4 bases, and 0 bases lay outside the gene matches. Germline V gene sequence: CDR1 MNHEY, CDR2 SVGAGI. CDR3: CASSWTGTNEKLFF. In nucleotides, the CDR3 is TGTGCCAGCAGTTGGACAGGGACTAATGAAAAACTGTTTTTT.

This clone has just a few counts. The chain is built from TRBV4-2 and TRBJ2-7; the D is unclear. V was cut by 0 bases and J by 2 bases, with 2 bases left in between. Germline CDR1 is LGHNA and CDR2 is YNFKEQ. This CDR3 region has 12 residues. The DNA for the CDR3 is TGTGCCAGCAGCCAAGATCCCTACGAGCAGTACTTC. This sequence encodes CASSQDPYEQYF.

The rearrangement joins TRBV10-3 to TRBJ1-4; TRBD1 matches at 8 bases. The CDR3 contains 15 residues. The germline CDR1 and CDR2 sequences are ENHRY and SYGVKD. J lost 8 bases, V lost 10 bases, and 15 bases had no gene match. The CDR3 region is CATSRPDRGGEKLFF. In DNA form, the CDR3 reads TGTGCCACCAGCCGACCCGACAGGGGAGGGGAAAAACTGTTTTTT.

The genes are TRBV7-2 and TRBJ1-3; 11 positions agree with TRBD1. With V trimmed by 1 base and J by 0 bases, 2 bases remained unmatched. CDR3 length: 17 residues. The V gene's germline CDR1 is SGHTA and CDR2 FQGNSA. The CDR3 sequence is CASSLVGTGGSGNTIYF. CDR3 sequence (DNA): TGTGCCAGCAGCTTAGTAGGGACAGGGGGCTCTGGAAACACCATATATTTT.

The gene calls are TRBV4-2 and TRBJ2-5; 10 bases are shared with TRBD2. CDR1 and CDR2 (germline): LGHNA, YNFKEQ. Germline trimming cut 1 base from V and 2 bases from J; bases unmatched to any gene: 7. This CDR3 is 17 amino acids long. The DNA of the CDR3 is TGTGCCAGCAGCCAAGGATTTTCTAGCGGGGGACAAGAGACCCAGTACTTC. It codes for CASSQGFSSGGQETQYF.

Remarks on this clone: The same CDR3 arises from other DNA sequences in this sample as well. The chain uses TRBV9 and TRBJ2-1; 10 positions agree with TRBD2. V lost 0 bases to trimming and J lost 4 bases; unmatched junction nucleotides: 1. Germline CDR1 and CDR2: SGDLS and YYNGEE. CDR3 length: 15 residues. The DNA for the CDR3 is TGTGCCAGCAGCGTAGTAGCGGGGGGTTACAATGAGCAGTTCTTC. It specifies CASSVVAGGYNEQFF. The entire variable domain, with the rest obtained from reference TRBV9 and TRBJ2-1, is as follows: DSGVTQTPKHLITATGQRVTLRCSPRSGDLSVYWYQQSLDQGLQFLIQYYNGEERAKGNILERFSAQQFPDLHSELNLSSLELGDSALYFCASSVVAGGYNEQFFGPGTRLTVL.